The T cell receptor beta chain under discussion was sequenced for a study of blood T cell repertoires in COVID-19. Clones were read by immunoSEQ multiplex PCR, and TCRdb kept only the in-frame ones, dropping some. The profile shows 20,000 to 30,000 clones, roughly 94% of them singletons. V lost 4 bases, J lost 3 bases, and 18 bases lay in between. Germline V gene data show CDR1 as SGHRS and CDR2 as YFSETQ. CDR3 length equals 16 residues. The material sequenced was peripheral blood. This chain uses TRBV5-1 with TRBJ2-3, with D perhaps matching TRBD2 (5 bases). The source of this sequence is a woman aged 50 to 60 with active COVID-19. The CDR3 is CASSTNPGAATDTQYF. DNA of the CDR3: TGCGCCAGCAGCACCAACCCCGGAGCGGCGACAGATACGCAGTATTTT.